This T cell receptor (beta chain) was recorded in a study of blood T cell repertoires in COVID-19. Study-level information: COVID-19 samples from acute and convalescent phases originated in the United States, Italy and Spain. T cells, B-cell-depleted T cells, or PBMCs supplied cDNA or gDNA.

Source study methods: Quantification of nucleated cells was approximated via reference gene primer amplification. Repertoires were generated with immunoSEQ multiplex PCR, while TCRdb's copy carries only in-frame clones and drops some. The DNA was the basis for D and trimming; V, J and clone size are from that table. The sample carries approximately 200,000 clones, 88% recorded once. CDR3 length: 13 amino acids. J was trimmed by 4 bases and V by 4 bases; bases with no gene match: 2. The V gene's germline CDR1 is SGHNT and CDR2 YENEEA. The receptor was derived from a woman aged 25 to 39 with acute or convalescent COVID-19. Input material: peripheral blood. The chain employs TRBV11-3 and TRBJ2-5; TRBD1 agrees at 8 bases. This CDR3 is CASSSDRGETQYF. CDR3 DNA: TGTGCCAGCAGCTCCGACAGGGGAGAGACCCAGTACTTC. Full variable domain (rest looked up from reference TRBV11-3 and TRBJ2-5): EAGVVQSPRYKIIEKKQPVAFWCNPISGHNTLYWYLQNLGQGPELLIRYENEEAVDDSQLPKDRFSAERLKGVDSTLKIQPAELGDSAVYLCASSSDRGETQYFGPGTRLLVL.